The 11 T cell receptor beta chains listed next were all sequenced from one sample in a study of cytomegalovirus exposure and HLA in healthy donors. A multiplex PCR was run with 60 Vbeta primers and 13 Jbeta primers. TCRdb's table, derived via immunoSEQ multiplex PCR, lists solely in-frame clones and lacks some. The sample lists about 160,000 clones; 76% were seen once. Material: PBMCs. These receptor sequences come from a man in his sixties in good health and CMV-seronegative.

The CDR3 DNA reads TGTGCCACGGCAGGGCGGCTAGTCGCAGATACGCAGTATTTT. Translation gives CATAGRLVADTQYF. The chain employs TRBV27 and TRBJ2-3, with a possible D match to TRBD1 (5 bases). V was shortened by 10 bases and J by 4 bases, with 18 bases between the two germline ends. The CDR3 contains 14 residues. Germline lookup yields CDR1 MNHEY and CDR2 SMNVEV (reference sequence).

J is TRBJ2-2 and V is TRBV6-5; D might be TRBD1 (5 bases). V lost 7 bases, J lost 0 bases, and 12 bases lay in between. CDR1 is MNHEY and CDR2 is SVGAGI in the germline V gene. The CDR3 covers 15 residues. As DNA, the CDR3 is TGTGCCAGCACCCGGACATACGCGAACACCGGGGAGCTGTTTTTT. Residues: CASTRTYANTGELFF.

The gene calls are TRBV5-1 and TRBJ2-2; 9 bases agree with TRBD2. Germline V gene data show CDR1 as SGHRS and CDR2 as YFSETQ. V trimming: 0 bases; J trimming: 2 bases; junction bases outside the gene matches: 5. The CDR3 covers 17 residues. This chain's CDR3 is CASSLGGRALNTGELFF. In DNA, the CDR3 is TGCGCCAGCAGCTTGGGCGGGAGGGCCCTTAACACCGGGGAGCTGTTTTTT.

The chain employs TRBV5-5 and TRBJ2-7, with 11 nucleotides matching TRBD1. The germline gives CDR1 SGHKS, CDR2 YYEKEE (reference sequence). After removal of 4 bases from V and 6 bases from J, the junction contained 9 bases not matched to a gene. CDR3 length: 15 residues. The DNA of the CDR3 is TGTGCCAGCAGCCTCTCCGCCGGGACAGGGGGCGAGCAGTACTTC. Translated: CASSLSAGTGGEQYF. Complete variable domain (other parts from reference TRBV5-5 and TRBJ2-7): DAGVTQSPTHLIKTRGQQVTLRCSPISGHKSVSWYQQVLGQGPQFIFQYYEKEERGRGNFPDRFSARQFPNYSSELNVNALLLGDSALYLCASSLSAGTGGEQYFGPGTRLTVT.

The V call is TRBV18, the J call TRBJ2-1, with 7 bases matching TRBD1. CDR1 is KGHSH, CDR2 LQKENI, per germline. The CDR3 extends over 15 amino acids. V was pared by 4 bases and J by 0 bases, with 3 bases of the junction left unmatched. This CDR3 reads CASSRQGDSYNEQFF. Here the CDR3 DNA reads TGTGCCAGCTCACGACAGGGTGACTCCTACAATGAGCAGTTCTTC.

CDR3 protein: CASSPEQGAHEKLFF. In DNA, the CDR3 is TGTGCCAGCTCACCAGAACAGGGGGCGCACGAAAAACTGTTTTTT. The rearrangement uses TRBV18 and TRBJ1-4; 9 bases agree with TRBD1. After removal of 2 bases from V and 8 bases from J, the junction contained 6 bases not matched to a gene. Looked up from germline, CDR1 is KGHSH and CDR2 is LQKENI. The CDR3 has 15 residues. Together with reference TRBV18 and TRBJ1-4, the CDR3 gives the full variable domain: NAGVMQNPRHLVRRRGQEARLRCSPMKGHSHVYWYRQLPEEGLKFMVYLQKENIIDESGMPKERFSAEFPKEGPSILRIQQVVRGDSAAYFCASSPEQGAHEKLFFGSGTQLSVL.

The J gene is TRBJ2-6, the V gene TRBV27; perhaps TRBD1 as D (6 bases). Trimming left V 4 bases short and J 2 bases short, with 12 bases between. From germline, CDR1 is MNHEY and CDR2 SMNVEV (reference sequence). The CDR3 runs 16 residues. The CDR3 sequence: CASSSFRGAGANVLTF. In nucleotides, the CDR3 is TGTGCCAGCAGTTCCTTCAGGGGTGCTGGGGCCAACGTCCTGACTTTC.

The chain carries TRBV15 and TRBJ2-3, with D possibly TRBD2 on 6 matching bases. This CDR3 spans 17 amino acids. CDR1 is LNHNV and CDR2 is YYDKDF in the germline V gene (reference sequence). Trimming removed 0 bases from V and 4 bases from J, with 17 bases in between. In DNA, the CDR3 is TGTGCCACCAGCAGAGATAAAGGCCTAGCGTACTCAGATACGCAGTATTTT. Protein sequence: CATSRDKGLAYSDTQYF.

The table lists this clone with a few counts. J is TRBJ1-1 and V is TRBV4-1; D possibly corresponds to TRBD1 (6 bases). The V end lost 7 bases, the J end lost 5 bases, and 20 bases lay between the germline ends. CDR3 length: 15 amino acids. The V gene's germline CDR1 is MGHRA and CDR2 YSYEKL. In DNA form, the CDR3 reads TGCGCCAGCACCTCTTTCATACAGGGTTGGACTGAAGCTTTCTTT. This gives the protein CASTSFIQGWTEAFF.

This chain uses TRBV7-3 with TRBJ2-5, with 11 positions matching TRBD2. The CDR3 has 15 amino acids. Germline CDR1 reads SGHTA; CDR2 reads FQGTGA. V gave up 5 bases and J gave up 1 base; unmatched junction bases: 3. The CDR3, as DNA: TGTGCCAGCAGCGCTAGCGGGGGGTTCCAAGAGACCCAGTACTTC. It yields the protein CASSASGGFQETQYF.

The chain employs TRBV7-6 and TRBJ2-7; 9 bases map to TRBD1. The V and J ends lost 6 bases and 7 bases, in that order; junction bases with no gene match: 16. This CDR3 has 16 amino acids. In germline, CDR1 is SGHVS, CDR2 FNYEAQ. The CDR3 loop reads CASRPGQGSALGEQYF. The CDR3 bases are TGTGCCAGCAGGCCGGGACAGGGTTCCGCGTTGGGGGAGCAGTACTTC.